The 18 T cell receptor beta chains given below trace back to one sample, sequenced in a study of T cell repertoires in cytomegalovirus infection. TCRdb reprocessed the reads with MiXCR, giving one entry per CDR3 protein. The data show around 230,000 distinct CDR3 sequences, roughly 6.5% seen once. Sequenced sample: PBMCs. The receptors originated from a human donor in good health (CMV status not recorded). Some clones in this sample may be carry-over from other donors' samples.

This clonotype was seen ten or more times. CDR3 nucleotides: TGTGCCAGCGACCCGGGACTCAGCACAGATACGCAGTATTTT. Translating it yields CASDPGLSTDTQYF. The chain uses TRBV25-1 and TRBJ2-3; D possibly corresponds to TRBD2 (6 bases). The CDR3 has 14 amino acids. In germline, CDR1 is MGHDK, CDR2 SYGVNS. V lost 8 bases and J lost 0, with 12 bases in between.

This clonotype was counted many times. CDR3 nucleotides: TGTGCCAGCAAGACGGAGAGAAGCGGGGAGCTGTTTTTT. Its protein is CASKTERSGELFF. V is TRBV2 and J is TRBJ2-2; D is ambiguous. The CDR3 runs 13 residues. Germline V gives CDR1 SNHLY, CDR2 FYNNEI. Between the trimmed V and J ends, which lost 7 bases and 7 bases, there was a span of 13 bases.

This clonotype was observed a single time. The rearrangement uses TRBV25-1 and TRBJ2-1; D tentatively reads TRBD1 or TRBD2 (6 bases each). The CDR3 length is 12 residues. The germline V and J ends were trimmed by 3 bases and 15 bases, with 15 bases remaining between them. Germline CDR1 is MGHDK and CDR2 is SYGVNS. CDR3 in amino acids: CASSDWGASSFF. CDR3 nucleotides: TGTGCCAGCAGTGATTGGGGGGCTTCTTCGTTCTTC.

There are many counts of this clonotype. The J gene is TRBJ2-7, the V gene TRBV2; D is undetermined. Germline V gene lookup returns CDR1 SNHLY and CDR2 FYNNEI. The CDR3 is made up of 12 amino acids. V was cut by 2 bases and J by 2 bases, with 4 bases left in between. Here the CDR3 DNA reads TGTGCCAGCAGTGAACAGGCCTACGAGCAGTACTTC. Its translation: CASSEQAYEQYF.

This clonotype was observed many times. V gene TRBV5-1 combines with J gene TRBJ2-1; possibly TRBD2 for D (6 bases). V was trimmed by 5 bases and J by 1 base, leaving 10 bases between them. Germline V gives CDR1 SGHRS, CDR2 YFSETQ. This CDR3 spans 14 amino acids. The CDR3, as DNA: TGCGCCAGCAGAAACAGCGGGTCCTACAATGAGCAGTTCTTC. Its translation: CASRNSGSYNEQFF. Supplemented by reference TRBV5-1 and TRBJ2-1, the full variable domain reads KAGVTQTPRYLIKTRGQQVTLSCSPISGHRSVSWYQQTPGQGLQFLFEYFSETQRNKGNFPGRFSGRQFSNSRSEMNVSTLELGDSALYLCASRNSGSYNEQFFGPGTRLTVL.

This clonotype has ten or more counts. The V gene is TRBV7-2, the J gene TRBJ2-2; D is undetermined. CDR3 length: 13 amino acids. CDR1 SGHTA and CDR2 FQGNSA come from the germline V gene. Trimming took 6 bases from V and 3 from J, leaving 8 bases between them. The CDR3 bases are TGTGCCAGCAGGCCTCCACACACCGGGGAGCTGTTTTTT. Amino acid sequence: CASRPPHTGELFF.

The CDR3 DNA sequence: TGTGCCAGCAGCCAAAGAGGACCCCGGAGCTACAATGAGCAGTTCTTC. It encodes CASSQRGPRSYNEQFF. V usage is TRBV3-1 and J usage is TRBJ2-1; D is undetermined. This CDR3 is built from 16 residues. V was pared by 2 bases and J by 3 bases, with 14 bases between. Germline CDR1 reads LGHDT; CDR2 reads YNNKEL (reference sequence).

This clonotype has only a few counts. This rearrangement joins TRBV6-2 or TRBV6-3 to TRBJ2-4; the match to TRBD1 covers 8 bases. Trimming removed 5 bases from V and 1 base from J; junction bases left unmatched: 4. CDR3 length equals 15 residues. The germline V gene has CDR1 MNHEY and CDR2 SVGEGT. This CDR3 reads CASSRDRLAKNIQYF. The CDR3 nucleotides read TGTGCCAGCAGTAGGGACAGGCTTGCCAAAAACATTCAGTACTTC.

This clonotype has ten or more counts. This chain uses TRBV5-1 with TRBJ2-1; TRBD2 is a possible D gene (6 bases). Trimming removed 5 bases at V and 8 bases at J, with 17 bases between. Looked up from germline, CDR1 is SGHRS and CDR2 is YFSETQ. CDR3 size: 14 residues. The CDR3 loop is CASSGTVSFHEQFF. CDR3 nucleotide sequence: TGCGCCAGCAGTGGGACTGTTTCCTTCCATGAGCAGTTCTTC.

V and J are TRBV30 and TRBJ1-2; D gene unclear. Trimming removed 5 bases at V and 1 base at J, with 14 bases between. Looked up from germline, CDR1 is GTSNPN and CDR2 is SVGIG (reference sequence). This CDR3 is built from 14 residues. The CDR3 loop reads CAWAPSGLNYGYTF. The CDR3 DNA reads TGTGCCTGGGCCCCGTCGGGTCTTAACTATGGCTACACCTTC.

This clonotype was recorded at least ten times. This chain uses TRBV12-3 or TRBV12-4 with TRBJ2-1; 13 nucleotides agree with TRBD2. The J segment lost 4 bases and the V segment lost 6 bases, leaving 6 bases of the junction unmatched. This CDR3 comprises 16 residues. The CDR3 bases are TGTGCCAGCAGCCGACTAGCGGGGGGCGGGTACAATGAGCAGTTCTTC. As protein: CASSRLAGGGYNEQFF.

This clonotype was seen repeatedly, ten times or more. The chain links TRBV10-3 to TRBJ2-3, with TRBD2 matching 7 bases. Germline CDR1 reads ENHRY; CDR2 reads SYGVKD. The CDR3 is made up of 16 amino acids. The V segment lost 6 bases and the J segment 2 bases; nucleotides outside the gene matches: 11. DNA for the CDR3: TGTGCCATCAGCGCCCCACTAGCGACCCACACAGATACGCAGTATTTT. The encoded protein is CAISAPLATHTDTQYF.

This clonotype has a count of ten or more. The V and J genes are TRBV11-2 and TRBJ1-2, with no clear D. With 5 bases removed from V and 4 bases from J, the gap between germline ends came to 11 bases. This CDR3 contains 13 residues. Germline-derived CDR1 and CDR2 are SGHAT and FQNNGV. Here the CDR3 DNA reads TGTGCCAGCAGCCCGGTTGCTCTCTATGGCTACACCTTC. This encodes CASSPVALYGYTF.

This clonotype was detected ten times or more. The V gene is TRBV28, the J gene TRBJ2-1; either TRBD1 or TRBD2 may supply D (5 bases each). Between the trimmed V and J ends, which lost 5 bases and 5 bases, there was a span of 13 bases. CDR3 size: 14 residues. CDR1 MDHEN and CDR2 SYDVKM come from the germline V gene. The CDR3 coding sequence is TGTGCCAGCAGTCCTTCCCGGGGCCACAATGAGCAGTTCTTC. Protein product: CASSPSRGHNEQFF.

In its sample, this clonotype was seen a few times. This chain joins TRBV4-3 and TRBJ1-1; D not resolved. Germline V gene sequence: CDR1 LGHNA, CDR2 YSLEER. This CDR3 is built from 14 residues. V lost 1 base and J 1 base, leaving 7 bases between the germline ends. The CDR3 reads CASSQGRENTEAFF. The CDR3 DNA reads as TGCGCCAGCAGCCAAGGACGGGAGAACACTGAAGCTTTCTTT.

V gene TRBV2 combines with J gene TRBJ1-4; the D is unclear. Trimming removed 1 base from V and 7 bases from J, with 10 bases in between. Germline lookup yields CDR1 SNHLY and CDR2 FYNNEI. CDR3 size: 14 residues. The CDR3: CASSEVRSGEKLFF. The CDR3 DNA follows: TGTGCCAGCAGTGAAGTCAGGTCGGGTGAAAAACTGTTTTTT.

This clonotype was observed at least ten times. This chain uses TRBV6-2 or TRBV6-3 with TRBJ2-2; 9 bases are a match to TRBD2. The V and J ends lost 7 bases and 7 bases, in that order; junction bases with no gene match: 16. In germline, CDR1 is MNHEY, CDR2 SVGEGT. The CDR3 loop spans 17 amino acids. The CDR3 coding sequence is TGTGCCAGCATCCGACCCGCGGGGGGGCCGCTTAGCGGGGAGCTGTTTTTT. Amino acids: CASIRPAGGPLSGELFF.

This clonotype was counted at least ten times. The rearrangement links TRBV5-6 to TRBJ2-7; 7 bases align to TRBD1. Germline V CDR1 and CDR2: SGHDT, YYEEEE. CDR3 length: 15 residues. Germline trimming cut 2 bases from V and 2 bases from J; bases unmatched to any gene: 7. As DNA, the CDR3 is TGTGCCAGCAGCTTACAGGGGATTCCCCCCTACGAGCAGTACTTC. Translating it yields CASSLQGIPPYEQYF.